Included here is one T cell receptor beta chain sequence, with context. What it binds is unknown. The V and J ends lost 3 bases and 11 bases respectively, with 22 bases between them. Germline loops: CDR1 ENHRY, CDR2 SYGVKD. This CDR3 is 15 amino acids long. These data belong to a study of blood T cells in healthy people across ages. For the second PCR, which ran for 7 to 11 cycles, a sample-barcoded 5' primer and a J-beta primer mix were used. Each cDNA molecule was tagged by a template-switch adaptor with 12 random nucleotides. MiXCR was run by TCRdb on the 5' RACE reads, yielding one entry per CDR3 protein. The sample shows 950,000 to 1,200,000 distinct CDR3 sequences, more than 30% of them seen only once. Study-wide points: Naive CD4+ cell counts and diversity both ran higher in long-lived than in aged donors. Higher naive T cell percentage went strongly together with higher TCR beta diversity. Measured against age, TCR beta diversity per million T cells decreased in a roughly linear manner.

What was sequenced was blood. The chain links TRBV10-3 to TRBJ2-5; TRBD2 might be the D (5 bases). This TCR was sampled from a man aged 18 to 30 in good health. CDR3 amino acids: CAISDERPIYNEQYF. The CDR3 nucleotides are TGTGCCATCAGTGATGAGCGGCCAATCTACAATGAGCAGTACTTC.